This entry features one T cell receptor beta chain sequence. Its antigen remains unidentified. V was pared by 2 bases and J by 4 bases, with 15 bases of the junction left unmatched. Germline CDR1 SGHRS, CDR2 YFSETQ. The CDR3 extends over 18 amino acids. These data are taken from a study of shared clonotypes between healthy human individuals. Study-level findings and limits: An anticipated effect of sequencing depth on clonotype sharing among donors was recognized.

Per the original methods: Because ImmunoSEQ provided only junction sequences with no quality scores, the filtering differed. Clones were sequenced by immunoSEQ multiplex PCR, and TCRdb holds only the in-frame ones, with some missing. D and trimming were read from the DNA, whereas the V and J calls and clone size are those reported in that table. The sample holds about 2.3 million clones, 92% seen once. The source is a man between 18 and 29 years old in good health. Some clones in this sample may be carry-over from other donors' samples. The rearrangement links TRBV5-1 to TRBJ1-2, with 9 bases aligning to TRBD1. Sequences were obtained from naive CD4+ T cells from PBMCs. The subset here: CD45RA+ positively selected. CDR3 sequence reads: CASSFNRDRDQVLYGYTF. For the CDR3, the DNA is TGCGCCAGCAGCTTTAACCGGGACAGGGACCAGGTGCTCTATGGCTACACCTTC.